Following are 7 T cell receptor beta chains from one sample sequenced in a study of blood T cell repertoires in COVID-19 (dated by TCRdb to between 2020 and 2021). The receptor library was made with the immunoSEQ multiplex PCR assay. TCRdb stores this immuneACCESS table with in-frame sequences only. Part of the clones is absent; in the studies checked, under half of the shortfall reflects unresolved V genes, and no reason is known for the rest. The sample profile shows 35,000 to 45,000 clones; roughly four fifths of them were found once. About 14% of the sample is held by the ten biggest clonotypes. Sequencing input: peripheral blood. Every receptor here comes from a human donor in a cohort sampled during active COVID-19.

The V call is TRBV20-1, the J call TRBJ2-1, with 14 bases fitting TRBD2. This CDR3 contains 17 residues. Germline CDR1 DFQATT, CDR2 SNEGSKA (reference sequence). Trimming cost V 3 bases and J 4 bases; bases outside gene matches: 8. The CDR3, as DNA: TGCAGTGCTAGTTCGACTAGCGGGAGGGTAGGTTACAATGAGCAGTTCTTC. Protein: CSASSTSGRVGYNEQFF.

CDR3 protein: CASSQASQGDEQYF. CDR3 bases: TGTGCCAGCAGCCAAGCCTCACAGGGAGACGAGCAGTACTTC. The gene calls are TRBV3-1 (or the pseudogene TRBV3-2) and TRBJ2-7; a possible D gene is TRBD1 (6 bases). The V and J ends lost 1 base and 5 bases respectively, with 12 bases between them. Germline lookup yields CDR1 LGHDT and CDR2 YNNKEL (reference sequence). This CDR3 contains 14 residues.

This clone was counted a few times. A much bigger clone sits one base away, suggesting this may be a read error. Other nucleotide sequences in the sample specify the same CDR3. The V call is TRBV30, the J call TRBJ1-1; D is ambiguous. The length of the CDR3 is 11 residues. V was shortened by 0 bases and J by 6 bases, with 5 bases between the two germline ends. The germline CDR1 and CDR2 sequences are GTSNPN and SVGIG (reference sequence). This chain's CDR3 is CAWSVLAEAFF. DNA of the CDR3: TGTGCCTGGAGTGTACTAGCTGAAGCTTTCTTT. Full variable domain (missing parts from reference TRBV30 and TRBJ1-1): SQTIHQWPATLVQPVGSPLSLECTVEGTSNPNLYWYRQAAGRGLQLLFYSVGIGQISSEVPQNLSASRPQDRQFILSSKKLLLSDSGFYLCAWSVLAEAFFGQGTRLTVV.

In its sample, this clone was seen a few times. The rearrangement uses TRBV16 and TRBJ1-5; 8 nucleotides match TRBD1. Per the germline V gene, CDR1 is KGHSY and CDR2 is FQNENV. With 4 bases clipped from V and 4 bases from J, the junction kept 3 bases outside the gene matches. The CDR3 has 14 residues. The CDR3 bases are TGTGCCAGCAGCCGGACAGGGATTAATCAGCCCCAGCATTTT. The encoded protein is CASSRTGINQPQHF. Full variable domain (outside the CDR3, taken from reference TRBV16 and TRBJ1-5): GEEVAQTPKHLVRGEGQKAKLYCAPIKGHSYVFWYQQVLKNEFKFLISFQNENVFDETGMPKERFSAKCLPNSPCSLEIQATKLEDSAVYFCASSRTGINQPQHFGDGTRLSIL.

This clone was recorded once. The chain has TRBV10-3 and TRBJ2-7; 13 bases map to TRBD2. The germline gives CDR1 ENHRY, CDR2 SYGVKD. The junction had 0 bases not matched to a gene; V was cut back by 2 bases and J by 5 bases. CDR3 length equals 14 residues. This CDR3 reads CAISEGLAGDEQYF. CDR3 DNA: TGTGCCATCAGTGAGGGACTAGCGGGAGACGAGCAGTACTTC.

The chain combines TRBV28 with TRBJ1-4; D remains ambiguous. The CDR3 covers 17 residues. V was clipped by 5 bases and J by 5 bases, with 21 bases between them. Germline CDR1 reads MDHEN; CDR2 reads SYDVKM. CDR3 nucleotides: TGTGCCAGCAGTCCTCCCCGGGAGGGAATTCTAAATGAAAAACTGTTTTTT. Translation gives CASSPPREGILNEKLFF.

This clone occurred once. V usage is TRBV7-2 and J usage is TRBJ2-1; TRBD2 matches 15 bases. V shed 0 bases and J 13 bases; nucleotides not matched to a gene: 10. The CDR3 loop spans 17 amino acids. Germline CDR1 and CDR2: SGHTA and FQGNSA. CDR3 protein: CASSLASGGLAGGAQFF. CDR3 bases: TGTGCCAGCAGCTTAGCGTCGGGTGGACTAGCGGGAGGGGCCCAGTTCTTC.